This TCR beta chain appears in the sequencing data of a study of blood T cell repertoires in COVID-19. In the study overall: Samples of COVID-19 (acute and convalescent) were obtained from the United States, Italy and Spain. PBMCs, B-cell-depleted T cells, or T cells provided the cDNA or gDNA that made up the material.

The germline V and J ends were trimmed by 0 bases and 2 bases, with 16 bases remaining between them. This CDR3 has 18 residues. Germline lookup yields CDR1 LGHNA and CDR2 YNFKEQ. Authors' processing steps: Estimated nucleated cell counts came from reference gene primer amplification. Produced via immunoSEQ multiplex PCR; TCRdb's table is partial and in-frame only. V, J and clone size derive from that table, while D and trimming were established from the DNA sequence. The sample records approximately 390,000 clones, around 90% being singletons. The chain combines TRBV4-2 with TRBJ2-2, with a possible D match to TRBD2 (7 bases). The sequenced sample was peripheral blood. The TCR originated in a man between 18 and 35 years old with active or convalescent COVID-19. CDR3 in DNA: TGTGCCAGCAGCCAAGAGGGGTGGGGAGGGGGAAACACCGGGGAGCTGTTTTTT. Translated: CASSQEGWGGGNTGELFF.